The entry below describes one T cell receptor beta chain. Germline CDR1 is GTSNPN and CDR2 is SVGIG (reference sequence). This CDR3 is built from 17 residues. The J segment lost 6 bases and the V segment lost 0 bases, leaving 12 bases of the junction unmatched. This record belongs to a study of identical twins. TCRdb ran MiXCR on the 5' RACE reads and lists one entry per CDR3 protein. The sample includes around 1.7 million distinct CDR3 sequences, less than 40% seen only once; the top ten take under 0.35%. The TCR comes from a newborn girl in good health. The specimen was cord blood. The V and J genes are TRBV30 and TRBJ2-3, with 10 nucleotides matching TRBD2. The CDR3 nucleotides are TGTGCCTGGAGTGTACTAGGACTAGCGGCCGGGGTGGATACGCAGTATTTT. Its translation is CAWSVLGLAAGVDTQYF. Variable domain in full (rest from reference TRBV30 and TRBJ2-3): SQTIHQWPATLVQPVGSPLSLECTVEGTSNPNLYWYRQAAGRGLQLLFYSVGIGQISSEVPQNLSASRPQDRQFILSSKKLLLSDSGFYLCAWSVLGLAAGVDTQYFGPGTRLTVL.